The TCR beta chain described here comes from a study of T cells in Graves' hyperthyroidism and ophthalmopathy. General observations from the study: Blood also carried most thyroid clonotypes expanded above 0.001.

Germline CDR1 MNHNS, CDR2 SASEGT. Trimming removed 5 bases at V and 7 bases at J, with 18 bases between. CDR3 length: 16 amino acids. At least 3 on the Clinical Activity Score was recorded for ophthalmopathy patients, who also had NOSPECS grade at least 4 and duration under 3 months. Clinical symptoms, serum thyroxine, TRAb, thyroid ultrasound and orbital computed tomography informed diagnoses. There were TCR beta CDR3 regions amplified from RNA transcripts. The HTBI set primed first-round TCR CDR3 RT-PCR. Each CDR3 protein gets one entry after TCRdb re-called the multiplex PCR reads with MiXCR. The sample has approximately 690,000 distinct CDR3 sequences, about 14% seen once. This clonotype was seen at least ten times. Its antigen remains unidentified.

The source is a woman between 50 and 59 years old with Graves' ophthalmopathy. The sequencing input was blood. The chain employs TRBV6-1 and TRBJ1-6, with D unresolved. As DNA, the CDR3 is TGTGCCAGCAGTTATTTCTTGGGCAACTCCAATTCACCCCTCCACTTT. Protein product: CASSYFLGNSNSPLHF.